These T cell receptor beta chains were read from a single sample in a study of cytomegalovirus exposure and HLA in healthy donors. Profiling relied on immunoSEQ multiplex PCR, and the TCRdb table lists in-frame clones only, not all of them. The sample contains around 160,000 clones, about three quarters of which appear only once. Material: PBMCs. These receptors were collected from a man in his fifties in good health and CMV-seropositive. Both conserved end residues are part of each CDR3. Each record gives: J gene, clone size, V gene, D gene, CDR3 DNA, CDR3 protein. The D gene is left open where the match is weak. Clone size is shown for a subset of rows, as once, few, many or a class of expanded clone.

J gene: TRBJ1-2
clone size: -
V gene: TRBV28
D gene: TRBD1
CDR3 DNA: TGTGCCAGCAGTTTGGCAGGGGGAAACTATGGCTACACCTTC
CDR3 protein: CASSLAGGNYGYTF

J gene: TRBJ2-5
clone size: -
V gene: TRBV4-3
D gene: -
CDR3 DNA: TGCGCCAGCAGCCAAGGGTTAACCGGGTCGAAGACCCAGTACTTC
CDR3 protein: CASSQGLTGSKTQYF

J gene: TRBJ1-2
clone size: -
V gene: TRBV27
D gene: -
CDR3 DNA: TGTGCCAGCAGTTCGGAACCAGGGGCGCCCCTCTTAGGGACCTTC
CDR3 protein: CASSSEPGAPLLGTF

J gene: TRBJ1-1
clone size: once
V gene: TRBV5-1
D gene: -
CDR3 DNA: TGCGCCAGCAGCTTGGAGGCAGGGCGGCAGAAGCGTGCTTTCTTT
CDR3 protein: CASSLEAGRQKRAFF

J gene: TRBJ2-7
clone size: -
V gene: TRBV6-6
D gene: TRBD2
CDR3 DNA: TGTGCCAGCCAGAGCGGGGGGGCTTACGAGCAGTACTTC
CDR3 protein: CASQSGGAYEQYF

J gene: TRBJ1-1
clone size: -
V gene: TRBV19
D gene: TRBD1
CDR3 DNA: TGTGCCAGTAGGCCCTCGGGGACAGGGAACACTGAAGCTTTCTTT
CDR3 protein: CASRPSGTGNTEAFF

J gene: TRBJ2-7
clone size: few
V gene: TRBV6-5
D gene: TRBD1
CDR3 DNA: TGTGCCAGCAGCGGGACAGGGGGCTACGAGCAGTACTTC
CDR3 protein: CASSGTGGYEQYF

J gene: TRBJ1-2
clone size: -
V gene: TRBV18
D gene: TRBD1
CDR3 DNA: TGTGCCAGCTCACCCGACAGGGGGCCGTTTGGAGGCTACACCTTC
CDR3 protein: CASSPDRGPFGGYTF

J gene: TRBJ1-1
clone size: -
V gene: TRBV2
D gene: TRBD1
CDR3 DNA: TGTGCCAGCATCGCCGGGACAGGGACCGGGCGACTCACGAACACTGAAGCTTTCTTT
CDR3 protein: CASIAGTGTGRLTNTEAFF

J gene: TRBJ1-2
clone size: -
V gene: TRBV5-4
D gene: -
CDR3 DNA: TGTGCCAGCACCCCCGGGGGATGGGTAGGAGGCTACACCTTC
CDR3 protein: CASTPGGWVGGYTF

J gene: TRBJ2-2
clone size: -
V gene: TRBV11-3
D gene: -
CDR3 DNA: TGTGCCAGCAGCTTTCTAGACACCGGGGAGCTGTTTTTT
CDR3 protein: CASSFLDTGELFF

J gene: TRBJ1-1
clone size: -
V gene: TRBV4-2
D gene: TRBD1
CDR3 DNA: TGTGCCAGCAGACACCTATCCGGGACAGGGATCACCGCTGAAGCTTTCTTT
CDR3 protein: CASRHLSGTGITAEAFF

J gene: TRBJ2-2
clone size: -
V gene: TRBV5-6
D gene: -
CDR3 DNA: TGTGCCAGCAGCTTGGGGGCTTATACGTCCGGGGAGCTGTTTTTT
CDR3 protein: CASSLGAYTSGELFF

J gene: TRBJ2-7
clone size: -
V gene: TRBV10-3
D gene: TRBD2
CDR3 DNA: TGTGCCATCAGTCCGGGGAGCGGGGGTGGCTACGAGCAGTACTTC
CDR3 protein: CAISPGSGGGYEQYF

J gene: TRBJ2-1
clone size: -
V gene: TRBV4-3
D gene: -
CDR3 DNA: TGCGCCAGCAGCCAAGAACCCCCCCCGGCAGGGGTCCTCAATGAGCAGTTCTTC
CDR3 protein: CASSQEPPPAGVLNEQFF

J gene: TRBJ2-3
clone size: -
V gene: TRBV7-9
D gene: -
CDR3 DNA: TGTGCCAGCAGCTTAGCGGCTGCAGATACGCAGTATTTT
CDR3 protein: CASSLAAADTQYF

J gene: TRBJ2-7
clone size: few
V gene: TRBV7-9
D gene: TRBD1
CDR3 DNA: TGTGCCAGCAGCTTAGGGACAGGACCTTCGGCCGAGCAGTACTTC
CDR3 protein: CASSLGTGPSAEQYF

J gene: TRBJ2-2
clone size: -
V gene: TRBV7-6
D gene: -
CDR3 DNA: TGTGCCAGCAGTGGAAGCCGGGACATTTTCTCTAGAGCCCCTAAGGCCGGGGAGCTGTTTTTT
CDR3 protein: CASSGSRDIFSRAPKAGELFF

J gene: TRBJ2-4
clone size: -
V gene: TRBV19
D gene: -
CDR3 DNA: TGTGCCAGTAGTATAGAGGACACCTTAGCCAAAAACATTCAGTACTTC
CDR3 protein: CASSIEDTLAKNIQYF

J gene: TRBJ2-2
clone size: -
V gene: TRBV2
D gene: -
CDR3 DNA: TGTGCCAGCGGGAGATCCGGGGAGCTGTTTTTT
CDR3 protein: CASGRSGELFF

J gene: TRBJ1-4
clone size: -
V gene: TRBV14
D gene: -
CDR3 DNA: TGTGCCAGCAGCCAATATAAGGGGCGAGGAGAAAAACTGTTTTTT
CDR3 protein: CASSQYKGRGEKLFF

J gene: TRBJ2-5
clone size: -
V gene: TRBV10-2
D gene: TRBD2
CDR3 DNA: TGCGCCAGCAGTCACACAGGGCGGGGGGAAGAGACCCAGTACTTC
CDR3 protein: CASSHTGRGEETQYF

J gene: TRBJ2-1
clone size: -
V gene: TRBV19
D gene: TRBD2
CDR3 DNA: TGTGCCAGTAGTCCCCCGGGGGGGCTATACAATGAGCAGTTCTTC
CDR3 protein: CASSPPGGLYNEQFF

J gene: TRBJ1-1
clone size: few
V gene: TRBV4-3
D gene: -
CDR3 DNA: TGCGCCAGCAGCCAAGACGGGCGGGGAGACACTGAAGCTTTCTTT
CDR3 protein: CASSQDGRGDTEAFF

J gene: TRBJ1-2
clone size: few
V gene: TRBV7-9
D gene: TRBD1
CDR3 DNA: TGTGCCAGCAGCACTACGGACAGGGTGAACTATGGCTACACCTTC
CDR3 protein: CASSTTDRVNYGYTF

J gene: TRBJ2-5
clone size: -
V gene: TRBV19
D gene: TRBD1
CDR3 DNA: TGTGCCAGTAGTCCCGGGACAGGGGTTATATCGGCAGAGACCCAGTACTTC
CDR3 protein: CASSPGTGVISAETQYF

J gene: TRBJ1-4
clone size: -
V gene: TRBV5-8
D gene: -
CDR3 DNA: TGTGCCAGCAGCTTCTCGCGACAGAGTAATGAAAAACTGTTTTTT
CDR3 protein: CASSFSRQSNEKLFF

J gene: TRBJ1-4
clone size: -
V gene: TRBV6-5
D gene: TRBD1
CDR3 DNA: TGTGCCAGCAGTTACTCAGGGGGCCCTAATGAAAAACTGTTTTTT
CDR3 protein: CASSYSGGPNEKLFF

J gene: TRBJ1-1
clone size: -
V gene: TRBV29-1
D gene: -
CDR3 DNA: TGCAGCGTTGTTGACCAAACTAAGAGGGCTTTCTTT
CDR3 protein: CSVVDQTKRAFF

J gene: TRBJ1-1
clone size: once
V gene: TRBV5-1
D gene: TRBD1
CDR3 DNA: TGCGCCAGCAGCATAACACGACAGGGGCTGAACACTGAAGCTTTCTTT
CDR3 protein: CASSITRQGLNTEAFF

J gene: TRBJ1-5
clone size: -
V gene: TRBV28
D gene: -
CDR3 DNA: TGTGCCAGCTGCCGCGGGGGGAGCAATCAGCCCCAGCATTTT
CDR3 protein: CASCRGGSNQPQHF

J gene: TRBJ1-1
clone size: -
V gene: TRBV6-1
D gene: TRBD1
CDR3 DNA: TGTGCCAGCAGTGGGCCGGACAGGGGGAACACTGAAGCTTTCTTT
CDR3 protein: CASSGPDRGNTEAFF

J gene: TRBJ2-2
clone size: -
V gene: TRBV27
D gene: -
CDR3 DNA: TGTGCCAGCAGTACGTCAGGACTGGGTCCGGGGGAGCTGTTTTTT
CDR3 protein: CASSTSGLGPGELFF

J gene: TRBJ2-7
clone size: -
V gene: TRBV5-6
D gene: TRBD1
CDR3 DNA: TGTGCCAGTACAGGGGTGACCTACGAGCAGTACTTC
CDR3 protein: CASTGVTYEQYF

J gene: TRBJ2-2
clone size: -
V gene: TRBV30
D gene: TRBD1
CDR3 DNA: TGTGCCTGGAGGGGGACAGGGTCGTGGACCGGGGAGCTGTTTTTT
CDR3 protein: CAWRGTGSWTGELFF

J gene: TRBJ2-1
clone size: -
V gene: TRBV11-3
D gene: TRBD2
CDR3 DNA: TGTGCCAGCAGCATAGGACTAGCGGGGGGTAGCTATGAGCAGTTCTTC
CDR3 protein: CASSIGLAGGSYEQFF

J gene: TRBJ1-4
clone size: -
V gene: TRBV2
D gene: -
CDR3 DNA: TGTGCCAGCAGGACAAGAACCACTAATGAAAAACTGTTTTTT
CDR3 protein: CASRTRTTNEKLFF

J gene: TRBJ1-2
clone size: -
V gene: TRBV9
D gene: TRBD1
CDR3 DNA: TGTGCCAGCAGCGGCACAGGGGGCTCAGGGGGCTACACCTTC
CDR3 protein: CASSGTGGSGGYTF

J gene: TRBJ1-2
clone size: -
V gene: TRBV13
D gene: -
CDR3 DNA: TGTGCCAGCAGCTTAGGCCGACAGGAGGTTAACTATGGCTACACCTTC
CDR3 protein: CASSLGRQEVNYGYTF

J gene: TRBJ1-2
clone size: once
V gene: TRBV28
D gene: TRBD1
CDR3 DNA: TGTGCCAGCAGATCCGGGACAGTCGGAGGCTACACCTTC
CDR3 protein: CASRSGTVGGYTF

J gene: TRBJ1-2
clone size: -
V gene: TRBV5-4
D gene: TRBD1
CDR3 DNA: TGTGCCAGCAGCTCCGGACAGGGGGGCTATGGCTACACCTTC
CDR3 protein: CASSSGQGGYGYTF

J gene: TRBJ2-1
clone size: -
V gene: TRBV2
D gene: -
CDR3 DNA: TGTGCCATACCGGGGGAGATTAAATACAATGAGCAGTTCTTC
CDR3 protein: CAIPGEIKYNEQFF

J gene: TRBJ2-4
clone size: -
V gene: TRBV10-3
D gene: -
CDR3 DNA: TGTGCCATCAGTGAGGCCTATGGGGGGGCGTACATTCAGTACTTC
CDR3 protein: CAISEAYGGAYIQYF

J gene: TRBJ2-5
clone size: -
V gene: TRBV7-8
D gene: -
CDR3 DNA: TGTGCCAGCAGCTTATACGGGAAAGAGACCCAGTACTTC
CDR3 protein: CASSLYGKETQYF

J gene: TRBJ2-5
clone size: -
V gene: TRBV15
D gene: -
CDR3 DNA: TGTGCCACCAGCAACAGGGTACAAGAGGAGACCCAGTACTTC
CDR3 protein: CATSNRVQEETQYF

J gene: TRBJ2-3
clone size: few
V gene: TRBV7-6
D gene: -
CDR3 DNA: TGTGCCAGCAGCTTAGTCCGGGGAGATACGCAGTATTTT
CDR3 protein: CASSLVRGDTQYF

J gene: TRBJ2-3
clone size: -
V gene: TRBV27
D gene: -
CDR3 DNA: TGTGCCAGCAGGCACCTCAGGGGTCTTAGCACAGATACGCAGTATTTT
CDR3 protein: CASRHLRGLSTDTQYF

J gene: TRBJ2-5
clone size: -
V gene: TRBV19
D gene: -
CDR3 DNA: TGTGCCAGTACCCCGGAGGGGCGAGAGACCCAGTACTTC
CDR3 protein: CASTPEGRETQYF

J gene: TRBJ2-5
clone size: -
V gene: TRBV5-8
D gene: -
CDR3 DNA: TGTGCCAGCAGCTTGTTCAGGGGATCCCCAAAAGAGACCCAGTACTTC
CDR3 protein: CASSLFRGSPKETQYF

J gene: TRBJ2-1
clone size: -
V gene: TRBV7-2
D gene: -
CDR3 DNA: TGTGCCAACACCCAGGGTATCGGTTCCTACAATGAGCAGTTCTTC
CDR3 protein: CANTQGIGSYNEQFF

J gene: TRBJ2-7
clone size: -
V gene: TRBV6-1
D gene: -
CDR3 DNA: TGTGCCAGCATATTGAAGTGGGACACACCCTACGAGCAGTACTTC
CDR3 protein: CASILKWDTPYEQYF

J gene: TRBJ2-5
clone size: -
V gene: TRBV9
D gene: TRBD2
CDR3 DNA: TGTGCCAGCAGCGTAGCTCTTACAGGGACTAGCGGGCAAGAGACCCAGTACTTC
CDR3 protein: CASSVALTGTSGQETQYF

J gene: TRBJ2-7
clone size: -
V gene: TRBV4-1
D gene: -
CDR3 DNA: TGCGCCAGCAGCCAAGATTGGAGGACCGCCTACGAGCAGTACTTC
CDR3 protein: CASSQDWRTAYEQYF

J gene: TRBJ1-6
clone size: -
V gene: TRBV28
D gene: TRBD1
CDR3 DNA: TGTGCCAGCAGTCTGGCCAACAGGGGGGGTTCACCCCTCCACTTT
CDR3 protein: CASSLANRGGSPLHF

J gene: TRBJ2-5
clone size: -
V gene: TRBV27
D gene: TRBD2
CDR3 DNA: TGTGCCAGCAGTTCCCTAGCGGGGGGGCAAGAGACCCAGTACTTC
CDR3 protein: CASSSLAGGQETQYF

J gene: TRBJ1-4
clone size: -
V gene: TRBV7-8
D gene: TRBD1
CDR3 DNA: TGTGCCAGCAGCTTGACAGGGGGCAGCGTTCTCATCGAAAAACTGTTTTTT
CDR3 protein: CASSLTGGSVLIEKLFF

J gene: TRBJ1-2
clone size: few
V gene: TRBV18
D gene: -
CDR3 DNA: TGTGCCAGCTCACCTAACTACAGGGATCCGGATGGCTACACCTTC
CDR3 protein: CASSPNYRDPDGYTF